This TCR beta chain was profiled in a study of cytomegalovirus exposure and HLA in healthy donors (dated by TCRdb to the late 2010s). At the level of the whole study: An earlier analysis of some 500 of the donors reported 250 to 300 Gb of sequence data and 100 million to 140 million unique TCR beta sequences from roughly 180 million T cells. Donor age, sex, ethnicity and CMV serostatus were compiled together with the repertoire data. Besides the first cohort of more than 650 subjects, a separate validation cohort made up of 120 or so different subjects was used. In a later analysis, previously published TCR beta repertoires from 550 to 750 donors were re-analyzed and high-resolution HLA genotyping was added so that TCR occurrence patterns could be studied. The study profiled the T cell repertoires of fewer than 850 subjects by immunosequencing and related them to cytomegalovirus serostatus. The number of donors typed differed by locus, with about 629-630 for A, B, C, DRB1 and DQB1, around 520 for DQA1, some 570 for DPA1, and around 430 for DPB1. Every repertoire in the discovery cohort had been generated on one and the same sequencing platform. An earlier analysis of 587 of the donors used high-throughput TCR beta sequencing to judge whether each TCR beta V gene segment behaved as functional or pseudogenic. Among about 360 genotyped donors of the cohort, an average of approximately 240,000 unique TCR beta nucleotide sequences were sequenced per donor, 15% to 20% of them non-productive. Rather than drawing on any new phenotypic data, the later analysis identified candidate immune exposures from TCR beta sequences and the way those sequences occurred across donors. High-throughput TCR immunosequencing, statistical association of individual TCRs with disease status, and machine learning were combined to predict cytomegalovirus infection status. An early release covering around 630 HLA-typed donors comprised about 300 gigabases of sequencing data and approximately 85 million unique TCR sequences. Roughly 5 DR-DQ haplotypes were handled as single units for association and clustering because linkage in the cohort was strong. Of the roughly 430 genotyped donors, about 84% fell in the genetic ancestry cluster associated with self-reported Caucasian donors. HLA typing included class I and class II loci at four-digit resolution. The study was designed to test whether signatures of past pathogen exposure could be identified by cataloging public T cell receptors. In a later genetic analysis, genome-wide SNP genotypes for about three fifths of the roughly 670 donors were used, and that subset was treated as a discovery cohort. General study outcomes and caveats: About 15 rarely observed V segments, including chromosome 9 orphons, were excluded from the earlier analysis of about 600 of the donors because counts were too low. In vitro tests confirmed that a few of the cytomegalovirus-associated TCR beta chains recognize cytomegalovirus antigens. Cytomegalovirus status was reported to be diagnosed by the classifier with high specificity and sensitivity in both the original and validation cohorts. In a later genetic analysis, fewer N-insertions in productive TCRs were reported among donors in an Asian-associated ancestry cluster than the roughly 700-donor mean. A later analysis found that HLA-associated TCR beta chains were more clonally expanded and had lower generation probabilities than equally common non-associated chains. Correlated functional status among segregating V segments might reflect linkage disequilibrium, but an unknown experimental factor could not be ruled out. A cluster of highly shared sequence variants was judged likely to represent a technical artifact of the sequencing pipeline. A total of some 180 TCR beta chains were listed by the study as associated with cytomegalovirus. In a later analysis, most CMV-associated TCR beta chains were found to appear HLA-restricted, with HLA associations seemingly driven largely by CMV exposure. In a later analysis, TCR association rates were found to vary across HLA loci, with the most associated TCRs seen for DRB1 alleles and the fewest for HLA-C alleles. Across donors, most TCR sequences were observed very rarely, whereas some public TCRs were present in many individuals. Because HLA typing was unavailable for some donors at each locus, only the typed subset was used in association tests. When HLA alleles, especially DR and DQ, strongly co-occurred, attributing TCR associations to individual alleles was difficult. Roughly uniform sequencing depth across donors was assumed in presence/absence analyses, although this assumption may not hold. Some IMGT-functional V segments, including TRBV6-2 and TRBV6-3, could not be distinguished by the 87-base-pair reads and were therefore excluded. The only immune exposure information available for the cohort was CMV serostatus. In this cohort, only TCR beta chains were sequenced, and detectable features were limited by the absence of alpha or paired-chain data. In an earlier analysis of 587 of the donors, most TCR beta V segments appeared in productive rearrangements about 87% or about 30% of the time, broadly matching IMGT annotations. A later genetic analysis associated a missense DCLRE1C variant with V-gene and J-gene trimming of TCR beta chains, and an independent cohort replicated the association. In a later analysis, around 15,000 TCR beta sequences were associated with specific HLA alleles at a false discovery rate of 0.05. According to the authors, the approach could potentially be generalized to other disease states and immunological phenotypes. A later analysis reported that several top co-occurrence clusters appeared linked to parvovirus B19, influenza, CMV and Epstein-Barr virus. A further reported finding was that TCR beta sequences accurately predicted the HLA-A and HLA-B alleles for most subjects in the first cohort.

CDR1 and CDR2, per the germline V gene (reference sequence), are SEHNR and FQNEAQ. Spanning cysteine to phenylalanine, the CDR3 consists of 15 amino acids. The entry retains the CDR3 DNA only, 45 bases that are in frame from base 1. Ends trimmed: V by 5 bases, J by 7 bases; bases unmatched to a gene: 10. The library was obtained by the immunoSEQ multiplex PCR assay. For the multiplex PCR, a mixture combining 60 forward primers for TCR Vbeta segments and 13 reverse primers for TCR Jbeta segments was used. A multiplex PCR assay on genomic DNA amplified the CDR3 region of rearranged TCR beta genes. On the Illumina HiSeq System, the amplified TCR beta libraries were sequenced as 87-base-pair reads. As for the authors' bioinformatics: A later analysis tallied 75 million to 85 million unique TCR beta chains across the 600 to 700 repertoires, and roughly 11 million of those chains were shared by two or more donors. To remove PCR and sequencing errors, raw reads were error-corrected and collapsed into unique sequences using a nearest-neighbor algorithm that merged closely related sequences. To assign V, D and J gene segments, CDR3 sequences were aligned to IMGT reference sequences. For a sequence to be retained, a match of at least six nucleotides was required to both a V gene segment and a J gene segment. A rearrangement counted as productive if the CDR3 had no stop codons and remained in frame with V and J, and every other rearrangement counted as non-productive. Following IMGT convention, CDR3 was defined as the stretch from the second conserved V-encoded cysteine up to the conserved J-encoded phenylalanine. Sequences without an unambiguous match to a single V gene segment were excluded from the earlier analysis of 500 to 700 of the donors. An earlier analysis of several hundred of the donors called V segments functional above 56.7% productive rearrangements and segregating when the between-donor standard deviation exceeded 5%. A statistical classification framework was built for diagnosing cytomegalovirus status from the catalog of TCR beta chain sequences. In a later analysis, TCR nucleotide sequences were compared against IMGT/GENE-DB human TR gene sequences so that V and J genes could be assigned. The TCRdist pipeline was used in a later analysis to assign CDR3 sequences and most-parsimonious VDJ recombination scenarios. In a later analysis, every TCR beta chain was defined by the combination of its CDR3 amino acid sequence and its V-gene family, and reads without a unique V-gene family were dropped. To address suspected cross-contamination and a sequencing artifact, a later analysis removed roughly 580 highly shared, low-generation-probability nucleotide sequences. A later analysis calculated a clonal expansion index for each public chain from normalized within-repertoire ranks of inferred template counts. A later analysis computed generation probabilities with a VDJ recombination model fitted to out-of-frame rearrangements, and checked the results against IGoR. A later analysis scored TCR-TCR, TCR-HLA and TCR-CMV co-occurrence with hypergeometric tests, applying a repertoire-size bias correction to TCR pairs. To estimate false discovery rates, a later analysis permuted the HLA or CMV assignments 20 times. A later analysis grouped co-occurring TCRs with DBSCAN, adding TCRdist sequence similarity when clustering within HLA-allele-positive subsets. For co-occurrence clustering, repertoires with fewer than 30,000 or more than 120,000 public chains were excluded, along with about five repertoires with anomalous nucleotide sharing. TCRdb limited this immuneACCESS table to in-frame rearrangements with V and J called. A share of clones is missing; checked studies link under half to unresolved V genes, and the rest is unexplained. V, J and clone size were drawn from that table, and D and trimming were deduced from the DNA. Here the sample has 160,000 or so clones; approximately 70% occur a single time. The biggest ten clones account for 2% to 2.5% of the sample.

Comment on this clone: Its antigen is still unknown. The record has no base qualities; no much larger clone is one base away.

The cohort consisted of hundreds of healthy bone marrow donors. All cohort members were sampled while nominally healthy, although unrecorded immune exposures were likely present. CMV serostatus was positive for 289 and negative for about 55% of the roughly 670 cohort members, and was not recorded for this donor. A peripheral blood sample was provided by each donor, and peripheral blood mononuclear cells were used for TCR beta sequencing. Genomic DNA was extracted from the blood cell samples with the Qiagen DNeasy Blood Extraction Kit. The sequence was obtained from a human donor in good health. The sequencing input was PBMCs. The chain links TRBV7-9 with TRBJ2-7; 11 middle bases align to TRBD2. In nucleotide form, the sequence is TGTGCCAGCAGCCCTACCGGGACTAGCGGAGAGGAGCAGTACTTC. This encodes CASSPTGTSGEEQYF.